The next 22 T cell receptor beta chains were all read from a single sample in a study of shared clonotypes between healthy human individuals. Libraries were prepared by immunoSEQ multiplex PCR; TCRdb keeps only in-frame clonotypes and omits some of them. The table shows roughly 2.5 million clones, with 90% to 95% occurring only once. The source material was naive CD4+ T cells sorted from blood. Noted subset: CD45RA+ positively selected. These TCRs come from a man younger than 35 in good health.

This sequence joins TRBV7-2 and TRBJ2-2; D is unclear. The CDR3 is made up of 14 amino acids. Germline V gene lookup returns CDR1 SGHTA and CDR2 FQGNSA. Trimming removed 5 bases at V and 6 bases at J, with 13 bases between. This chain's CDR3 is CASSQEILPGELFF. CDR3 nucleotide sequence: TGTGCCAGCAGCCAAGAAATCTTACCCGGGGAGCTGTTTTTT.

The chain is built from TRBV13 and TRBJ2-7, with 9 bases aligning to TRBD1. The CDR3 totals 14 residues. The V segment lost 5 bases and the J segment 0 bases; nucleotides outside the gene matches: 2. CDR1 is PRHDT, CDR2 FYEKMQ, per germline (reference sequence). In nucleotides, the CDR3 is TGTGCCAGCAGCGAGACAGGGGGCTCCTACGAGCAGTACTTC. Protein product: CASSETGGSYEQYF.

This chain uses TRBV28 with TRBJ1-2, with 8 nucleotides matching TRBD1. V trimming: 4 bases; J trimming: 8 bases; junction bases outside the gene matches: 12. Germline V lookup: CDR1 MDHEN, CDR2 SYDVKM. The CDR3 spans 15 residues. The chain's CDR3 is CASSYLDRDLGGYTF. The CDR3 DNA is TGTGCCAGCAGTTACCTGGACAGGGACTTAGGAGGCTACACCTTC.

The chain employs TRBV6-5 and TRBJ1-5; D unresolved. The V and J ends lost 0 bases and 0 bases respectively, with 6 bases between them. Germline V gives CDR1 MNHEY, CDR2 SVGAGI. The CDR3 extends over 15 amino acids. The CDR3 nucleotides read TGTGCCAGCAGTTACTCCTTGAATAGCAATCAGCCCCAGCATTTT. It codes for CASSYSLNSNQPQHF.

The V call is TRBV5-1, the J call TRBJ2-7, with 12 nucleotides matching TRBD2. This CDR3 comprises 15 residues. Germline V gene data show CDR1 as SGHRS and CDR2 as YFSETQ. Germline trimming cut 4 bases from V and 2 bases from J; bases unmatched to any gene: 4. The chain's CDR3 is CASSQGLAGPYEQYF. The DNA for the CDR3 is TGCGCCAGCAGCCAGGGACTAGCGGGCCCCTACGAGCAGTACTTC.

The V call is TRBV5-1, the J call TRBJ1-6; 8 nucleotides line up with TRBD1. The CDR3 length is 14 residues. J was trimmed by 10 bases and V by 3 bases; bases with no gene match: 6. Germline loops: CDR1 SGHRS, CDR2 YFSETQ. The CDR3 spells CASSSDRGYSPLHF. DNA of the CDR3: TGCGCCAGCAGCTCAGACAGGGGATACTCACCCCTCCACTTT.

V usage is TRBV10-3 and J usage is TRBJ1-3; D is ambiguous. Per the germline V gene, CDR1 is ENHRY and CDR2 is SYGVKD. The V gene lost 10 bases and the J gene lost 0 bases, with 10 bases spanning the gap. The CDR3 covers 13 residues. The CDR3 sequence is CATGPYSGNTIYF. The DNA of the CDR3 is TGTGCCACCGGACCGTACTCTGGAAACACCATATATTTT.

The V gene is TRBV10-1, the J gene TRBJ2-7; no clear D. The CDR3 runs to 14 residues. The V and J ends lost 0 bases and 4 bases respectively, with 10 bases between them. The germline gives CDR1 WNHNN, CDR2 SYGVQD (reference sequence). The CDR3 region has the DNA TGCGCCAGCAGTGAGTCTGGGCGGATGTACGAGCAGTACTTC. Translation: CASSESGRMYEQYF.

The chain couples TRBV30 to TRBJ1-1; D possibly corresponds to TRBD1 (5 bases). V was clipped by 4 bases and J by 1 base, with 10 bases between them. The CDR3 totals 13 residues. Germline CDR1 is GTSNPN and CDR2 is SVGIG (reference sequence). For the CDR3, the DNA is TGTGCCTGGAAGAACGGGGGGAACACTGAAGCTTTCTTT. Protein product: CAWKNGGNTEAFF.

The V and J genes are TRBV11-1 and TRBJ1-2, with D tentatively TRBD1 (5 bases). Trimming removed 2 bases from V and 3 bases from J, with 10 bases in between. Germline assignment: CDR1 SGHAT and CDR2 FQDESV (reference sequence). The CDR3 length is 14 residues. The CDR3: CASSLKGRDYGYTF. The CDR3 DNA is TGTGCCAGCAGCTTAAAGGGGCGGGACTATGGCTACACCTTC.

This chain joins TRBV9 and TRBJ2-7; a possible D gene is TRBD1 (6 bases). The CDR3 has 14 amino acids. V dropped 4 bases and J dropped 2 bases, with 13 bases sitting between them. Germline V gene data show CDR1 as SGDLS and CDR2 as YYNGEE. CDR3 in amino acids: CASSPRTDAYEQYF. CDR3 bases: TGTGCCAGCAGCCCCCGGACAGACGCCTACGAGCAGTACTTC.

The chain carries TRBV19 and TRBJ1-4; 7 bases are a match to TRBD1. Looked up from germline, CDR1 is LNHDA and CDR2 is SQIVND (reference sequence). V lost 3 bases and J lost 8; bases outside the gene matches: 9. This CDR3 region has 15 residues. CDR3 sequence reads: CASSMNRGGYEKLFF. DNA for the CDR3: TGTGCCAGTAGTATGAACAGGGGAGGATACGAAAAACTGTTTTTT.

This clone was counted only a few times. CDR3 in amino acids: CAWSVRQQAFF. Written as DNA, the CDR3 is TGTGCCTGGAGTGTACGACAGCAAGCTTTCTTT. This chain links TRBV30 with TRBJ1-1; TRBD1 might be the D (5 bases). Trimming took off 0 bases at V and 9 bases at J, with 8 bases between the two ends. The germline V gene encodes CDR1 GTSNPN and CDR2 SVGIG (reference sequence). CDR3 length equals 11 residues.

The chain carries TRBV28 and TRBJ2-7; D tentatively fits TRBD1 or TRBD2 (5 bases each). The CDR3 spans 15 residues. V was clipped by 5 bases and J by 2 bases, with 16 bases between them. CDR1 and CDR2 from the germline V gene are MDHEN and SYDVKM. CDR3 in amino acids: CASSPRDRPTYEQYF. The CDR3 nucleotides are TGTGCCAGCAGTCCACGGGACCGTCCAACCTACGAGCAGTACTTC.

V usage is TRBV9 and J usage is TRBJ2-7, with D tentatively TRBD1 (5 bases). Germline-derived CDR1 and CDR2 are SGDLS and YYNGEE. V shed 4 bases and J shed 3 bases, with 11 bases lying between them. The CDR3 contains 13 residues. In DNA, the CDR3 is TGTGCCAGCAGCTCAGGGTCCTTCTACGAGCAGTACTTC. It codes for CASSSGSFYEQYF.

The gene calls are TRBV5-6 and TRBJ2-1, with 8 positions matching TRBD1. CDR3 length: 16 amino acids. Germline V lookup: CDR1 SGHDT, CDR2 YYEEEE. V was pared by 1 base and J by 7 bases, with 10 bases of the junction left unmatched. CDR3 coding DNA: TGTGCCAGCAGCTTGTCCTGGGGCCAGGGGGCGAATGAGCAGTTCTTC. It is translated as CASSLSWGQGANEQFF. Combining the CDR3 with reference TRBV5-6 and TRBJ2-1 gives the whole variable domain DAGVTQSPTHLIKTRGQQVTLRCSPKSGHDTVSWYQQALGQGPQFIFQYYEEEERQRGNFPDRFSGHQFPNYSSELNVNALLLGDSALYLCASSLSWGQGANEQFFGPGTRLTVL.

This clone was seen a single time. The CDR3 sequence is CASSFQTPSTDTQYF. The CDR3 DNA reads TGTGCCAGCAGCTTCCAGACACCAAGCACAGATACGCAGTATTTT. The chain uses TRBV7-9 and TRBJ2-3; D is unclear. The CDR3 spans 15 residues. The germline CDR1 and CDR2 sequences are SEHNR and FQNEAQ (reference sequence). V shed 3 bases and J shed 0 bases, with 10 bases lying between them.

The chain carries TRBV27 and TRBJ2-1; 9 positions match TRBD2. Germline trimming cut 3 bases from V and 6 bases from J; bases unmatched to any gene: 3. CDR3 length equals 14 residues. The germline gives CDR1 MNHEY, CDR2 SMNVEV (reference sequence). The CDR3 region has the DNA TGTGCCAGCAGTTTGGCTAGCGGGGCCAATGAGCAGTTCTTC. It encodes CASSLASGANEQFF.

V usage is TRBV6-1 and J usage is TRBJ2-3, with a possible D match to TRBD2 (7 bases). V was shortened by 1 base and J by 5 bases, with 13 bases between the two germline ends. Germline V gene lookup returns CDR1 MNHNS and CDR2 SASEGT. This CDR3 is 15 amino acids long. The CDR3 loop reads CASSEEGGTGDTQYF. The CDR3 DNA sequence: TGTGCCAGCAGTGAAGAGGGGGGGACGGGAGATACGCAGTATTTT.

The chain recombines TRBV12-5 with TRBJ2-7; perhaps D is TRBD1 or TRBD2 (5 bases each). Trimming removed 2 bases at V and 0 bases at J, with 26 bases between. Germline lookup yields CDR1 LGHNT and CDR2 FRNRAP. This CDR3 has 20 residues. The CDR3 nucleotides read TGTGCTAGTGGTTTGAAGAGGGCCCTATACCCCGGGACCTACTCCTACGAGCAGTACTTC. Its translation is CASGLKRALYPGTYSYEQYF.

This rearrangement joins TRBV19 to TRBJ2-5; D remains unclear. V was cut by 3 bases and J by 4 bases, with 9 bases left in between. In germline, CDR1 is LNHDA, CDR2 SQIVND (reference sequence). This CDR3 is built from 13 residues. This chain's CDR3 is CASSMPGLETQYF. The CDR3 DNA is TGTGCCAGTAGTATGCCAGGCCTAGAGACCCAGTACTTC.

The CDR3 coding sequence is TGTGCCAGCAGCTTGGGACCCGGACCCGGGGAGCTGTTTTTT. Residues: CASSLGPGPGELFF. This chain connects TRBV5-4 to TRBJ2-2; D not resolved. There are 14 residues in the CDR3. CDR1 SGHNT and CDR2 YYREEE come from the germline V gene (reference sequence). Deletions cut 0 bases from V and 6 bases from J, with 9 bases between.